A single T cell receptor (beta chain) is shown here with its context. There are 14 residues in the CDR3. Trimming stripped 3 bases from V and 0 bases from J, with 8 bases between. Germline CDR1 reads SGHRS; CDR2 reads YFSETQ. A case of COVID-19 had been met by exposed participants within 2 weeks before study entry. Assay: immunoSEQ multiplex PCR; the TCRdb copy retains only in-frame clones and omits some. The sample lists around 400,000 clones, roughly nine tenths occurring once. The data derive from a study of blood T cell repertoires in COVID-19. V and J are TRBV5-1 and TRBJ2-3, with D unresolved. Sequencing was carried out using PBMCs or T cells enriched from blood (not recorded which). The source of this sequence is a woman between 40 and 50 years old who had been exposed to COVID-19. The CDR3 region is CASSSPLSTDTQYF. The CDR3 DNA is TGCGCCAGCAGCTCTCCTTTAAGCACAGATACGCAGTATTTT. Complete variable domain (other parts from reference TRBV5-1 and TRBJ2-3): KAGVTQTPRYLIKTRGQQVTLSCSPISGHRSVSWYQQTPGQGLQFLFEYFSETQRNKGNFPGRFSGRQFSNSRSEMNVSTLELGDSALYLCASSSPLSTDTQYFGPGTRLTVL.